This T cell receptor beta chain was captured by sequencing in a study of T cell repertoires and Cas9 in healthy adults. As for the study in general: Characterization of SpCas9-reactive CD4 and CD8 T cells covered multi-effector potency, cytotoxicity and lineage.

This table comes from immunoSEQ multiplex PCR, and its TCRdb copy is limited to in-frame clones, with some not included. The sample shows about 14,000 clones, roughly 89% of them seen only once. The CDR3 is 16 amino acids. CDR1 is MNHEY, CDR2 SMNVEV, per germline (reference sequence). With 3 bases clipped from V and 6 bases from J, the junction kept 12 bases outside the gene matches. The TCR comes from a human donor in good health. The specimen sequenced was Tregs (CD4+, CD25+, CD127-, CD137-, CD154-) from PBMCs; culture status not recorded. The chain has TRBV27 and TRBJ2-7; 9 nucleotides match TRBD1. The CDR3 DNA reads TGTGCCAGCAGTTTCCCAAGGACAGGGGATGGATGCGAGCAGTACTTC. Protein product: CASSFPRTGDGCEQYF.